These T cell receptor beta chains were read from a single sample in a study of cytomegalovirus exposure and HLA in healthy donors. Measured with immunoSEQ multiplex PCR; TCRdb has only the in-frame clones, and not every one. The table shows 85,000 to 95,000 clones, with less than 8% occurring only once. The source material was PBMCs. The receptors were gathered from a man between 50 and 59 years old in good health and CMV-seronegative. The CDR3 runs from the conserved cysteine through the conserved F or W. The D gene is left open where the match is weak. Only some rows state a clone size, as once, few, many or a class for expanded clones.

>TRBJ1-1|TRBV5-8|-|few|14
CASSWGITNTEAFF
TGTGCCAGCAGCTGGGGCATTACGAACACTGAAGCTTTCTTT
>TRBJ2-3|TRBV27|-|-|16
CASSLGPWRGPDTQYF
TGTGCCAGCAGTTTAGGTCCGTGGAGGGGCCCAGATACGCAGTATTTT
>TRBJ1-4|TRBV27|-|few|18
CASSFPLGGPPFVEKLFF
TGTGCCAGCAGTTTCCCTTTGGGGGGACCACCGTTCGTGGAAAAACTGTTTTTT
>TRBJ2-7|TRBV13|TRBD2|-|15
CASSTREGFSYEQYF
TGTGCCAGCAGCACCCGGGAGGGCTTCTCCTACGAGCAGTACTTC
>TRBJ1-4|TRBV9|TRBD1|few|16
CASSVGGAGGNEKLFF
TGTGCCAGCAGCGTAGGAGGGGCAGGGGGCAATGAAAAACTGTTTTTT
>TRBJ2-5|TRBV7-2|TRBD2|-|18
CASSQPGLAGDPQETQYF
TGTGCCAGCAGCCAACCGGGACTAGCGGGAGATCCCCAAGAGACCCAGTACTTC
>TRBJ2-7|TRBV18|TRBD1|few|14
CASSLGDRVYEQYF
TGTGCCAGCTCACTGGGGGACAGGGTGTACGAGCAGTACTTC
>TRBJ1-5|TRBV7-8|-|once|16
CASSDTYGVRNQPQHF
TGTGCCAGCAGCGACACCTACGGGGTTAGGAATCAGCCCCAGCATTTT
>TRBJ2-7|TRBV10-3|TRBD1|-|13
CAISDRGAYEQYF
TGTGCCATCAGCGACAGGGGAGCCTACGAGCAGTACTTC
>TRBJ2-6|TRBV7-9|TRBD1|-|18
CASSSRRDSFSGANVLTF
TGTGCCAGCAGCTCAAGAAGGGACAGCTTCTCTGGGGCCAACGTCCTGACTTTC
>TRBJ2-5|TRBV9|TRBD1|-|14
CASSPLGTGETQYF
TGTGCCAGCAGCCCCCTAGGGACAGGGGAGACCCAGTACTTC
>TRBJ1-1|TRBV7-6|-|few|12
CASSLSQDSLSF
TGTGCCAGCAGCTTATCACAGGACAGCCTCTCTTTT
>TRBJ2-7|TRBV7-2|-|-|13
CASRGGNGYEQYF
TGTGCCAGCCGCGGCGGGAACGGGTACGAGCAGTACTTC
>TRBJ2-5|TRBV28|-|-|14
CASRGGAVGETQYF
TGTGCCAGCAGAGGGGGGGCCGTAGGCGAGACCCAGTACTTC
>TRBJ2-3|TRBV5-1|TRBD1|-|15
CASSSGTGSTDTQYF
TGCGCCAGCAGCTCAGGGACAGGAAGCACAGATACGCAGTATTTT
>TRBJ1-2|TRBV28|TRBD1|few|16
CASSLLGTGGIGGYTF
TGTGCCAGCAGTCTCTTAGGGACAGGGGGAATTGGAGGCTACACCTTC
>TRBJ2-1|TRBV7-2|TRBD2|few|16
CASSLYGGGGYNEQFF
TGTGCCAGCAGCCTCTACGGTGGCGGGGGATACAATGAGCAGTTCTTC
>TRBJ2-5|TRBV28|TRBD1|-|14
CASSETGVGETQYF
TGTGCCAGCAGCGAGACAGGGGTAGGGGAGACCCAGTACTTC
>TRBJ1-1|TRBV5-4|-|-|14
CASSLEYGNTEAFF
TGTGCCAGCAGCTTGGAATACGGGAACACTGAAGCTTTCTTT
>TRBJ1-1|TRBV5-6|TRBD1|-|17
CASSVDRGPGMNTEAFF
TGTGCCAGCAGCGTGGACAGGGGGCCGGGAATGAACACTGAAGCTTTCTTT
>TRBJ1-2|TRBV19|-|-|14
CASSPIEGRYGYTF
TGTGCCAGTAGCCCTATAGAGGGCCGGTATGGCTACACCTTC
>TRBJ1-1|TRBV6-1|TRBD1|few|13
CASRARGDTEAFF
TGTGCCAGCAGGGCCAGGGGGGACACTGAAGCTTTCTTT
>TRBJ2-4|TRBV19|TRBD1|few|19
CASSMWRGGQGLAKNIQYF
TGTGCCAGTAGTATGTGGAGGGGGGGACAGGGTTTAGCCAAAAACATTCAGTACTTC
>TRBJ2-2|TRBV6-6|-|-|15
CASSYQATGTGELFF
TGTGCCAGCTCCTACCAAGCCACAGGCACCGGGGAGCTGTTTTTT
>TRBJ2-3|TRBV28|TRBD2|-|19
CASSSLPRASGPSTDTQYF
TGTGCCAGCAGTTCCTTACCGAGGGCTAGCGGCCCTAGCACAGATACGCAGTATTTT
>TRBJ1-3|TRBV7-2|TRBD1|-|16
CASSLATGGSGNTIYF
TGTGCCAGCAGCTTAGCCACAGGGGGCTCTGGAAACACCATATATTTT
>TRBJ2-2|TRBV19|TRBD1|-|14
CASSSDRGGGELFF
TGTGCCAGTAGTTCCGACAGGGGTGGCGGGGAGCTGTTTTTT
>TRBJ2-3|TRBV29-1|-|few|15
CSVALYGIGTDTQYF
TGCAGCGTGGCCTTGTACGGGATTGGGACAGATACGCAGTATTTT
>TRBJ2-3|TRBV15|-|few|16
CATSRDLVRATDTQYF
TGTGCCACCAGCAGAGATCTCGTCAGGGCTACAGATACGCAGTATTTT
>TRBJ2-3|TRBV30|TRBD2|-|17
CAWRLGGTSSGTDTQYF
TGTGCCTGGAGGCTCGGGGGGACTAGCTCCGGCACAGATACGCAGTATTTT
>TRBJ1-3|TRBV7-9|-|few|11
CGLGGRDTIYF
TGTGGCCTAGGAGGACGGGACACCATATATTTT
>TRBJ2-1|TRBV5-6|TRBD2|few|14
CASSLGLAGDEQFF
TGTGCCAGCAGCTTAGGACTAGCGGGAGATGAGCAGTTCTTC
>TRBJ2-4|TRBV18|-|-|13
CASYEARGSIQYF
TGTGCCAGTTACGAAGCCAGGGGTTCAATTCAGTACTTC
>TRBJ2-7|TRBV28|TRBD1|few|13
CASIETGYVEQYF
TGTGCCAGCATAGAGACAGGGTATGTCGAGCAGTACTTC
>TRBJ2-1|TRBV5-1|-|-|14
CASSLGDTYNEQFF
TGCGCCAGCAGCCTGGGGGACACATACAATGAGCAGTTCTTC
>TRBJ2-2|TRBV5-4|TRBD2|-|16
CASRQGTSGTIGELFF
TGTGCCAGCAGACAAGGGACTAGCGGGACTATCGGGGAGCTGTTTTTT